The clone carrying this TCR beta chain was seen more than once but under ten times. This entry is derived from a study of Graves' ophthalmopathy and Graves' hyperthyroidism. The overall study: Blood was drawn at initial diagnosis, before any treatment.

Certain patients, namely those with other autoimmune diseases, uncontrolled infections, pregnancy or lactation, were excluded. Scientists amplified the TCR beta CDR3 regions from RNA transcripts. Second-round multiplex PCR followed a first-round RT-PCR using HTBI primers. TCRdb re-called the multiplex PCR reads through MiXCR, storing one row per CDR3 protein. This table has 600,000 to 950,000 distinct CDR3 sequences, roughly 41% appearing once. V was shortened by 4 bases and J by 4 bases, with 14 bases between the two germline ends. The germline V gene encodes CDR1 SGHDN and CDR2 FVKESK. This CDR3 has 14 amino acids.

The source of this sequence is an adult man with Graves' ophthalmopathy. J is TRBJ2-7 and V is TRBV14; TRBD1 is a possible D gene (6 bases). Material: peripheral blood. CDR3 sequence reads: CASSPLKDRYEQYF. CDR3 nucleotide sequence: TGTGCCAGCAGCCCCTTAAAGGACAGATACGAGCAGTACTTC.